These 28 T cell receptor beta chains were sequenced from one sample in a study of long-term antiretroviral therapy in people with HIV. Version v3.0 of the immunoSEQ assay ran at survey level. The repertoire was sequenced with immunoSEQ multiplex PCR; TCRdb's copy has only in-frame clones and lacks some. The sample carries some 20,000 clones, around 82% recorded once. The sample in question was unsorted PBMCs, obtained around 2.4 years after starting antiretroviral therapy. These receptors all stem from a man aged 40-50 years with HIV.

This sequence joins TRBV29-1 and TRBJ1-1; maybe TRBD1 (5 bases). This CDR3 region has 16 residues. Germline lookup yields CDR1 SQVTM and CDR2 ANQGSEA. V lost 7 bases, J lost 0 bases, and 21 bases lay in between. DNA of the CDR3: TGCAGCGGGAGAGGGGCCAATTTTCTTATGAACACTGAAGCTTTCTTT. This gives the protein CSGRGANFLMNTEAFF.

The chain employs TRBV25-1 and TRBJ1-5; TRBD1 agrees at 10 bases. This CDR3 contains 17 residues. Looked up from germline, CDR1 is MGHDK and CDR2 is SYGVNS. After removal of 3 bases from V and 4 bases from J, the junction contained 9 bases not matched to a gene. CDR3 residues: CASSEPGTGALNQPQHF. CDR3 DNA sequence: TGTGCCAGCAGTGAGCCCGGGACAGGGGCCCTGAATCAGCCCCAGCATTTT.

This clone was seen once. The CDR3 coding sequence is TGTGCCAGCAGCGCGGGACTATCCTCCTACAATGAGCAGTTCTTC. It codes for CASSAGLSSYNEQFF. The J gene is TRBJ2-1, the V gene TRBV9; the match to TRBD2 covers 7 bases. The CDR3 has 15 amino acids. The V and J ends lost 3 bases and 0 bases, in that order; junction bases with no gene match: 3. Per the germline V gene, CDR1 is SGDLS and CDR2 is YYNGEE.

As DNA, the CDR3 is TGTGCCAGCAGCACCCGACTAGCGGGGGGTGGTTACGAGCAGTACTTC. This sequence encodes CASSTRLAGGGYEQYF. J is TRBJ2-7 and V is TRBV11-2; 13 positions match TRBD2. The CDR3 is made up of 16 amino acids. Germline V gene lookup returns CDR1 SGHAT and CDR2 FQNNGV. The V and J ends lost 5 bases and 4 bases, in that order; junction bases with no gene match: 8.

This clone occurred once. The chain has TRBV19 and TRBJ2-1, with 12 nucleotides matching TRBD2. Germline CDR1 LNHDA, CDR2 SQIVND (reference sequence). The V segment lost 6 bases and the J segment 6 bases; nucleotides outside the gene matches: 6. CDR3 length equals 15 residues. The DNA for the CDR3 is TGTGCCAGTAGCCCTCTAGCGGGAGGGCGCAATGAGCAGTTCTTC. This sequence encodes CASSPLAGGRNEQFF.

The chain is built from TRBV28 and TRBJ2-5; D is unclear. The V gene's germline CDR1 is MDHEN and CDR2 SYDVKM. The CDR3 is 13 amino acids. V shed 5 bases and J shed 2 bases, with 9 bases lying between them. CDR3 amino acids: CASSDVGQETQYF. The CDR3 nucleotides are TGTGCCAGCAGTGACGTGGGTCAAGAGACCCAGTACTTC. The variable domain in full, completed from reference TRBV28 and TRBJ2-5, reads DVKVTQSSRYLVKRTGEKVFLECVQDMDHENMFWYRQDPGLGLRLIYFSYDVKMKEKGDIPEGYSVSREKKERFSLILESASTNQTSMYLCASSDVGQETQYFGPGTRLLVL.

CDR3 in amino acids: CASRGVTGNTIYF. CDR3 coding DNA: TGCGCCAGCAGAGGGGTAACTGGAAACACCATATATTTT. The rearrangement joins TRBV23-1 to TRBJ1-3, with D maybe TRBD1 (5 bases). TRBV23-1 is an open reading frame whose function is uncertain. Trimming left V 6 bases short and J 2 bases short, with 8 bases between. CDR3 size: 13 residues.

The gene calls are TRBV5-1 and TRBJ2-7, with 7 nucleotides matching TRBD2. Germline V gene sequence: CDR1 SGHRS, CDR2 YFSETQ. The CDR3 is made up of 14 amino acids. With 0 bases clipped from V and 3 bases from J, the junction kept 3 bases outside the gene matches. The CDR3 is CASSLAPSGYEQYF. The CDR3 nucleotides are TGCGCCAGCAGCTTGGCCCCTAGCGGCTACGAGCAGTACTTC.

V is TRBV28 and J is TRBJ1-3; TRBD1 agrees at 8 bases. V lost 5 bases, J lost 3 bases, and 9 bases stayed unmatched. Germline V CDR1 and CDR2: MDHEN, SYDVKM. The CDR3 loop spans 16 amino acids. CDR3 nucleotides: TGTGCCAGCAGTCCGACAGGGGCAGGGAGTGGAAACACCATATATTTT. Translating gives CASSPTGAGSGNTIYF.

The CDR3 protein is CASSIAAAKNTEAFF. DNA for the CDR3: TGTGCCAGTAGTATAGCGGCAGCCAAGAACACTGAAGCTTTCTTT. The J gene is TRBJ1-1, the V gene TRBV19; D gene ambiguous. The ends were cut back, 1 base at V and 1 base at J, with 10 bases in the middle. The CDR3 extends over 15 amino acids. Germline V gene lookup returns CDR1 LNHDA and CDR2 SQIVND (reference sequence).

This clone has only one observation. V and J are TRBV7-6 and TRBJ2-1; the match to TRBD2 covers 11 bases. The V gene end was trimmed by 4 bases and the J gene end by 8 bases; junction bases not matched to a gene: 7. Germline CDR1 is SGHVS and CDR2 is FNYEAQ. This CDR3 has 15 amino acids. CDR3 loop: CASSSLAGGPDEQFF. CDR3 bases: TGTGCCAGCAGCTCCTTAGCGGGAGGGCCGGATGAGCAGTTCTTC.

V is TRBV10-2 and J is TRBJ1-1; 8 nucleotides agree with TRBD1. V trimming: 6 bases; J trimming: 4 bases; junction bases outside the gene matches: 7. Germline-derived CDR1 and CDR2 are WSHSY and SAAADI. CDR3 size: 14 residues. The CDR3 loop is CASRERTGGTEAFF. DNA for the CDR3: TGCGCCAGCAGAGAAAGAACAGGGGGCACTGAAGCTTTCTTT.

This clone is medium-sized in the sample. The chain uses TRBV5-1 and TRBJ2-7, with D unclear. The germline gives CDR1 SGHRS, CDR2 YFSETQ. The CDR3 sequence is 14 residues long. V dropped 0 bases and J dropped 1 base, with 8 bases sitting between them. CDR3 DNA: TGCGCCAGCAGCTTGGTCTACCCGTCCTACGAGCAGTACTTC. Amino acids: CASSLVYPSYEQYF.

This chain uses TRBV5-1 with TRBJ2-7; no clear D gene. Per germline, CDR1 SGHRS and CDR2 YFSETQ. The CDR3 sequence is 15 residues long. The ends were cut back, 0 bases at V and 5 bases at J, with 15 bases in the middle. The CDR3 region has the DNA TGCGCCAGCAGCTTGGCCGACACGGGTGGGAACGAGCAGTACTTC. Amino acids: CASSLADTGGNEQYF.

The chain carries TRBV27 and TRBJ2-7; TRBD2 matches 7 bases. The CDR3 loop spans 14 amino acids. Germline V CDR1 and CDR2: MNHEY, SMNVEV (reference sequence). V shed 4 bases, J shed 3 bases, and the junction held 6 bases outside the gene matches. The CDR3 reads CASSSLAAIYEQYF. The CDR3 DNA sequence: TGTGCCAGCAGTTCCCTAGCGGCCATCTACGAGCAGTACTTC.

In this sample, this clone turned up a few times. The CDR3 here is CASSFVVWGRRSRFF. CDR3 coding DNA: TGTGCCAGCAGCTTCGTAGTTTGGGGTCGGCGTAGTAGGTTCTTC. This rearrangement joins TRBV7-9 to TRBJ2-1; D not resolved. Trimming cost V 3 bases and J 15 bases, with 24 bases left between them. Germline lookup yields CDR1 SEHNR and CDR2 FQNEAQ (reference sequence). The CDR3 runs to 15 residues.

CDR3 in amino acids: CASSVGAASTEAFF. The CDR3 region has the DNA TGTGCCAGCAGCGTAGGGGCGGCAAGCACTGAAGCTTTCTTT. The chain combines TRBV9 with TRBJ1-1; no clear D gene. Germline CDR1 is SGDLS and CDR2 is YYNGEE. The CDR3 is 14 residues long. Between the trimmed V and J ends, which lost 0 bases and 4 bases, there was a span of 10 bases.

This clone has a single count. The chain joins TRBV6-1 to TRBJ2-1, with 7 bases fitting TRBD1. V lost 2 bases to trimming and J lost 5 bases; unmatched junction nucleotides: 9. There are 16 residues in the CDR3. Per the germline V gene, CDR1 is MNHNS and CDR2 is SASEGT. The CDR3 is CASSERATGRNNEQFF. DNA of the CDR3: TGTGCCAGCAGTGAACGGGCGACAGGGCGGAACAATGAGCAGTTCTTC.

The chain carries TRBV7-3 and TRBJ1-2; 9 bases map to TRBD1. The germline V gene encodes CDR1 SGHTA and CDR2 FQGTGA. The CDR3 runs 14 residues. The J segment lost 5 bases and the V segment lost 5 bases, leaving 6 bases of the junction unmatched. CDR3 sequence (DNA): TGTGCCAGCAGCCTTGGACAGGGGATATATGGCTACACCTTC. Protein sequence: CASSLGQGIYGYTF.

The V and J genes are TRBV15 and TRBJ1-4; D might be TRBD1 (6 bases). In germline, CDR1 is LNHNV, CDR2 YYDKDF (reference sequence). The CDR3 is made up of 15 amino acids. V was clipped by 0 bases and J by 3 bases, with 8 bases between them. CDR3 DNA: TGTGCCACCAGCAGAGACGGACAGTCTAATGAAAAACTGTTTTTT. Residues: CATSRDGQSNEKLFF.

The V gene is TRBV11-2, the J gene TRBJ1-3, with D hard to call. The V and J ends lost 1 base and 1 base respectively, with 11 bases between them. Germline CDR1 is SGHAT and CDR2 is FQNNGV. The CDR3 loop spans 16 amino acids. The CDR3 loop is CASSLAGAGSGNTIYF. Written as DNA, the CDR3 is TGTGCCAGCAGCTTAGCGGGAGCGGGATCTGGAAACACCATATATTTT.

The rearrangement links TRBV28 to TRBJ1-3, with a tentative D call TRBD1 (6 bases). Germline CDR1 MDHEN, CDR2 SYDVKM. The CDR3 consists of 14 residues. The V and J ends lost 6 bases and 7 bases respectively, with 16 bases between them. The CDR3 coding sequence is TGTGCCAGCAGCCCACAGGGAAAGGGGAACACCATATATTTT. Encoded protein: CASSPQGKGNTIYF.

The chain uses TRBV27 and TRBJ2-1, with 9 bases identical to TRBD1. Per germline, CDR1 MNHEY and CDR2 SMNVEV (reference sequence). Trimming took 7 bases from V and 3 from J; bases not matched to a gene: 10. This CDR3 comprises 16 residues. CDR3: CASTLSKTGGYNEQFF. In DNA form, the CDR3 reads TGTGCCAGCACTTTGTCAAAGACAGGGGGCTACAATGAGCAGTTCTTC.

The rearrangement joins TRBV10-1 to TRBJ2-2; D may match TRBD1 or TRBD2 (5 bases each). Germline CDR1 WNHNN, CDR2 SYGVQD (reference sequence). Trimming removed 0 bases at V and 0 bases at J, with 8 bases between. The CDR3 length is 16 residues. CDR3 in amino acids: CASSESGVANTGELFF. The CDR3, as DNA: TGCGCCAGCAGTGAGTCGGGGGTGGCGAACACCGGGGAGCTGTTTTTT.

The rearrangement joins TRBV18 to TRBJ2-7, with a weak D call TRBD1 (5 bases). The V end lost 0 bases, the J end lost 3 bases, and 9 bases lay between the germline ends. CDR1 KGHSH and CDR2 LQKENI come from the germline V gene. The CDR3 has 14 amino acids. CDR3 sequence (DNA): TGTGCCAGCTCACCACCGGGGCGGAGCTACGAGCAGTACTTC. Translation: CASSPPGRSYEQYF. Combining the CDR3 with reference TRBV18 and TRBJ2-7 gives the whole variable domain NAGVMQNPRHLVRRRGQEARLRCSPMKGHSHVYWYRQLPEEGLKFMVYLQKENIIDESGMPKERFSAEFPKEGPSILRIQQVVRGDSAAYFCASSPPGRSYEQYFGPGTRLTVT.

The rearrangement links TRBV5-4 to TRBJ2-7; 12 positions match TRBD2. Germline values: CDR1 SGHNT, CDR2 YYREEE (reference sequence). The CDR3 covers 15 residues. V lost 2 bases to trimming and J lost 7 bases; unmatched junction nucleotides: 7. The DNA of the CDR3 is TGTGCCAGCAGCTTACTAGCGGGGGGAACAGGTGAGCAGTACTTC. Its translation: CASSLLAGGTGEQYF.

This sequence joins TRBV11-2 and TRBJ2-7; 9 positions match TRBD1. The V and J ends lost 1 base and 6 bases, in that order; junction bases with no gene match: 19. CDR3 size: 19 residues. In germline, CDR1 is SGHAT, CDR2 FQNNGV. The CDR3 DNA sequence: TGTGCCAGCAGCTTAGTAGGGCACCGGGTTGGGACAGGGCTTGCCGAGCAGTACTTC. It translates to CASSLVGHRVGTGLAEQYF.

The V call is TRBV10-3, the J call TRBJ2-7, with D perhaps being TRBD1 or TRBD2 (5 bases each). There are 14 residues in the CDR3. Deletions cut 5 bases from V and 4 bases from J, with 15 bases between. Germline CDR1 and CDR2: ENHRY and SYGVKD. Here the CDR3 reads CAISYGAEGYEQYF. In nucleotides, the CDR3 is TGTGCCATCAGTTACGGGGCCGAGGGGTACGAGCAGTACTTC.